The 3 T cell receptor beta chains reported below all come from one sample, sequenced in a study of blood T cell repertoires in COVID-19. The repertoire was sequenced with immunoSEQ multiplex PCR; TCRdb's copy has only in-frame clones and lacks some. The data show 150,000 or so clones, with approximately 90% seen just once and 4% held by the top ten. Material for sequencing was PBMCs or T cells enriched from blood (not recorded which). Every receptor here comes from a woman aged 40 to 50 who had been exposed to COVID-19.

The chain carries TRBV19 and TRBJ1-4, with D maybe TRBD1 (5 bases). This CDR3 has 15 residues. V lost 7 bases and J lost 1, with 13 bases in between. CDR1 and CDR2 (germline): LNHDA, SQIVND (reference sequence). In DNA form, the CDR3 reads TGTGCCAGTAAAGGTTGGAGGGGAACTAATGAAAAACTGTTTTTT. It translates to CASKGWRGTNEKLFF.

This clone came up once. The chain is built from TRBV27 and TRBJ2-3; 10 bases are a match to TRBD1. The germline gives CDR1 MNHEY, CDR2 SMNVEV (reference sequence). This CDR3 region has 17 residues. V dropped 7 bases and J dropped 2; count of bases not matched to a gene: 12. CDR3 coding DNA: TGTGCCAGCATTCCTCTCGGAAGACAGGGGGCCACAGATACGCAGTATTTT. Translating gives CASIPLGRQGATDTQYF.

The chain links TRBV9 to TRBJ1-2, with 8 bases aligning to TRBD1. This CDR3 region has 16 residues. Germline V CDR1 and CDR2: SGDLS, YYNGEE. V trimming: 0 bases; J trimming: 5 bases; junction bases outside the gene matches: 9. CDR3 sequence reads: CASSVAPTGALYGYTF. In DNA, the CDR3 is TGTGCCAGCAGCGTAGCCCCGACAGGGGCCCTTTATGGCTACACCTTC.